These 29 T cell receptor beta chains were all obtained from the same sample, sequenced in a study of radiotherapy plus CTLA-4 blockade in lung cancer. Here immunoSEQ multiplex PCR was the method, and the copy in TCRdb shows in-frame clones only, minus some. The sample contains roughly 73,000 clones, 80% to 90% of which appear only once. The sequencing here drew on peripheral blood, taken from a patient treated with radiotherapy plus ipilimumab. The receptors were sampled from a human donor with non-small cell lung cancer that progressed on radiotherapy plus ipilimumab.

The chain carries TRBV6-7 and TRBJ1-2; D unresolved. TRBV6-7 is given ORF status, its function remaining uncertain. V was trimmed by 7 bases and J by 5 bases, leaving 20 bases between them. The CDR3 contains 15 residues. The DNA for the CDR3 is TGTGCCAGCAAATCTGTCATCCCTATACGTTATGGCTACACCTTC. This gives the protein CASKSVIPIRYGYTF.

The chain couples TRBV7-3 to TRBJ2-7; 9 bases match TRBD1. Per germline, CDR1 SGHTA and CDR2 FQGTGA. This CDR3 spans 15 amino acids. V dropped 2 bases and J dropped 2; count of bases not matched to a gene: 4. The CDR3 sequence: CASSLYGTGTYEQYF. The CDR3 DNA follows: TGTGCCAGCAGCTTATATGGGACAGGGACCTACGAGCAGTACTTC.

DNA for the CDR3: TGTGCCAGCATGGGGACAGGATATGGCTACACCTTC. The encoded protein is CASMGTGYGYTF. This sequence joins TRBV6-1 and TRBJ1-2; 8 bases align to TRBD1. V shed 7 bases, J shed 5 bases, and the junction held 3 bases outside the gene matches. The germline V gene encodes CDR1 MNHNS and CDR2 SASEGT. The CDR3 is 12 amino acids.

Points on this clone: This CDR3 is missing its conserved last phenylalanine or tryptophan, likely due to a read error. Because the CDR3's place on the DNA is in doubt, the DNA is left out and the CDR3 is given as listed by TCRdb. This sequence joins TRBV5-6 and TRBJ1-1. The length of the CDR3 is 11 amino acids, counting both ends. CDR1 and CDR2 (germline): SGHDT, YYEEEE. This chain's CDR3 is CASSADGSRSC.

This chain links TRBV25-1 with TRBJ2-6; TRBD1 matches 9 bases. This CDR3 has 16 amino acids. Trimming at V came to 6 bases and at J to 1 base, leaving 4 bases not matched to a gene. The V gene's germline CDR1 is MGHDK and CDR2 SYGVNS. CDR3 nucleotide sequence: TGTGCCAGCAGGAAAGGGACAGGGTCTGGGGCCAACGTCCTGACTTTC. It yields the protein CASRKGTGSGANVLTF.

The CDR3, as DNA: TGTGCCAGCAGCCCCGCCGGGACTAGCGGCTACGAGCAGTACTTC. Protein sequence: CASSPAGTSGYEQYF. The gene calls are TRBV28 and TRBJ2-7, with TRBD2 matching over 11 bases. The CDR3 is 15 amino acids. J lost 3 bases, V lost 6 bases, and 7 bases had no gene match. In germline, CDR1 is MDHEN, CDR2 SYDVKM.

The chain joins TRBV6-1 to TRBJ1-4; D is possibly TRBD1 (6 bases). CDR3 length: 13 amino acids. Trimming shortened V by 7 bases and J by 7 bases, and 13 bases separated the two germline ends. The germline gives CDR1 MNHNS, CDR2 SASEGT. The CDR3 loop reads CASKAGVIEKLFF. As DNA, the CDR3 is TGTGCCAGCAAAGCAGGGGTAATTGAAAAACTGTTTTTT.

V gene TRBV7-2 combines with J gene TRBJ2-5; 8 bases agree with TRBD1. The CDR3 has 16 residues. Germline values: CDR1 SGHTA, CDR2 FQGNSA. V was pared by 4 bases and J by 2 bases, with 9 bases of the junction left unmatched. The CDR3 DNA follows: TGTGCCAGCAGCTCTGACAGGGGTGAGATTCAAGAGACCCAGTACTTC. This gives the protein CASSSDRGEIQETQYF. The full variable domain, in which reference TRBV7-2 and TRBJ2-5 provide the parts outside the CDR3, is GAGVSQSPSNKVTEKGKDVELRCDPISGHTALYWYRQSLGQGLEFLIYFQGNSAPDKSGLPSDRFSAERTGGSVSTLTIQRTQQEDSAVYLCASSSDRGEIQETQYFGPGTRLLVL.

The chain carries TRBV18 and TRBJ2-7, with TRBD1 as a possible D gene (5 bases). Germline V gene lookup returns CDR1 KGHSH and CDR2 LQKENI. This CDR3 region has 13 residues. V was cut by 5 bases and J by 4 bases, with 12 bases left in between. Here the CDR3 DNA reads TGTGCCAGCTCAACCCAGGGTATTTACGAGCAGTACGTC. This sequence encodes CASSTQGIYEQYV.

Details on this clone: No DNA is shown, since the ends of the CDR3 on it are uncertain; the CDR3 is the one TCRdb lists. The rearrangement joins TRBV27 to TRBJ2-1. The CDR3 is made up of 16 amino acids, end residues included. Germline CDR1 reads MNHEY; CDR2 reads SMNVEV (reference sequence). This chain's CDR3 is CASSTSWDPSYNEQFF.

The V gene is TRBV28, the J gene TRBJ1-1; 9 bases align to TRBD1. The CDR3 extends over 16 amino acids. V shed 4 bases, J shed 3 bases, and the junction held 9 bases outside the gene matches. From germline, CDR1 is MDHEN and CDR2 SYDVKM. The CDR3 reads CASSYPGQGGYTEAFF. The CDR3 DNA sequence: TGTGCCAGCAGTTATCCGGGACAGGGAGGATACACTGAAGCTTTCTTT.

The chain combines TRBV10-2 with TRBJ2-2; TRBD2 matches at 13 bases. The CDR3 covers 18 residues. The germline V gene has CDR1 WSHSY and CDR2 SAAADI. V shed 6 bases, J shed 6 bases, and the junction held 13 bases outside the gene matches. The CDR3 loop reads CASRLLLRTSGSSGELFF. The CDR3 DNA follows: TGCGCCAGCAGACTACTGCTACGGACTAGCGGGAGCTCCGGGGAGCTGTTTTTT.

This CDR3 is CASSSGVYTGELFF. DNA for the CDR3: TGCGCCAGCAGTTCAGGGGTTTACACCGGGGAGCTGTTTTTT. This rearrangement joins TRBV10-1 to TRBJ2-2; possibly TRBD1 for D (6 bases). CDR3 length: 14 residues. V was cut by 5 bases and J by 3 bases, with 10 bases left in between. Germline loops: CDR1 WNHNN, CDR2 SYGVQD (reference sequence).

This chain joins TRBV4-1 and TRBJ2-5, with D possibly being TRBD2 (7 bases). V was shortened by 1 base and J by 2 bases, with 14 bases between the two germline ends. There are 16 residues in the CDR3. CDR1 is MGHRA, CDR2 YSYEKL, per germline. The CDR3 bases are TGCGCCAGCAGCCAAGGGCCAGGGGAGGGTCAAGAGACCCAGTACTTC. Translation gives CASSQGPGEGQETQYF.

The rearrangement joins TRBV30 to TRBJ1-5; D is perhaps TRBD1 (5 bases). The CDR3 runs 18 residues. Germline-derived CDR1 and CDR2 are GTSNPN and SVGIG (reference sequence). With 3 bases removed from V and 2 bases from J, the gap between germline ends came to 23 bases. The CDR3 region is CAWSGPAMGLGGNQPQHF. Written as DNA, the CDR3 is TGTGCCTGGAGCGGCCCCGCAATGGGACTAGGGGGCAATCAGCCCCAGCATTTT.

This chain uses TRBV2 with TRBJ2-7, with D possibly being TRBD1 (6 bases). Germline lookup yields CDR1 SNHLY and CDR2 FYNNEI. The CDR3 is 13 amino acids. Trimming took off 8 bases at V and 1 base at J, with 12 bases between the two ends. The CDR3 reads CASASGQSYEQYF. CDR3 sequence (DNA): TGTGCCAGCGCGTCCGGACAGTCCTACGAGCAGTACTTC.

This chain links TRBV5-6 with TRBJ2-1, with D hard to call. The V and J ends lost 4 bases and 2 bases respectively, with 7 bases between them. Looked up from germline, CDR1 is SGHDT and CDR2 is YYEEEE. This CDR3 spans 13 amino acids. This CDR3 reads CASSPVAYNEQFF. CDR3 DNA: TGTGCCAGCAGCCCTGTAGCCTACAATGAGCAGTTCTTC. The full variable domain, its missing parts supplied by reference TRBV5-6 and TRBJ2-1, is DAGVTQSPTHLIKTRGQQVTLRCSPKSGHDTVSWYQQALGQGPQFIFQYYEEEERQRGNFPDRFSGHQFPNYSSELNVNALLLGDSALYLCASSPVAYNEQFFGPGTRLTVL.

This clone was picked up one time. J is TRBJ2-3 and V is TRBV13; perhaps D is TRBD1 or TRBD2 (5 bases each). The CDR3 has 15 residues. Germline values: CDR1 PRHDT, CDR2 FYEKMQ (reference sequence). V shed 5 bases and J shed 2 bases, with 14 bases lying between them. The CDR3 coding sequence is TGTGCCAGCAGCGCCAGCGGCAGGGCCACAGATACGCAGTATTTT. As protein: CASSASGRATDTQYF.

The CDR3 loop is CASSLATPSGKSGEQFF. DNA of the CDR3: TGTGCCAGCAGCTTAGCGACGCCTAGCGGGAAAAGCGGTGAGCAGTTCTTC. The V call is TRBV7-9, the J call TRBJ2-1, with TRBD2 matching over 9 bases. V shed 0 bases, J shed 9 bases, and the junction held 12 bases outside the gene matches. Per germline, CDR1 SEHNR and CDR2 FQNEAQ (reference sequence). CDR3 size: 17 residues.

This clone was seen a single time. This rearrangement joins TRBV6-5 to TRBJ1-2; tentative D call: TRBD1 (5 bases). The CDR3 has 14 residues. Between the trimmed V and J ends, which lost 2 bases and 4 bases, there was a span of 11 bases. The V gene's germline CDR1 is MNHEY and CDR2 SVGAGI. This CDR3 is CASSYTAGPYGYTF. CDR3 nucleotides: TGTGCCAGCAGTTACACGGCAGGGCCCTATGGCTACACCTTC.

J is TRBJ1-5 and V is TRBV7-8, with 9 bases fitting TRBD1. Germline V gives CDR1 SGHVS, CDR2 FQNEAQ. The CDR3 has 16 residues. V was pared by 4 bases and J by 5 bases, with 9 bases of the junction left unmatched. CDR3 loop: CASSSTPGQGDQPQHF. The CDR3 DNA follows: TGTGCCAGCAGCTCAACACCGGGACAGGGCGATCAGCCCCAGCATTTT.

The chain uses TRBV28 and TRBJ1-1; the match to TRBD1 covers 9 bases. The V gene's germline CDR1 is MDHEN and CDR2 SYDVKM. The V and J ends lost 6 bases and 5 bases, in that order; junction bases with no gene match: 10. The CDR3 contains 15 residues. CDR3 residues: CASRATGGTGTEAFF. The CDR3 bases are TGTGCCAGCAGAGCGACAGGGGGGACGGGAACTGAAGCTTTCTTT.

This chain links TRBV7-8 with TRBJ1-5, with 8 bases fitting TRBD1. CDR1 SGHVS and CDR2 FQNEAQ come from the germline V gene. The J segment lost 0 bases and the V segment lost 6 bases, leaving 4 bases of the junction unmatched. This CDR3 spans 15 amino acids. The DNA for the CDR3 is TGTGCCAGCAGTCAGGGGGCCTATAGCAATCAGCCCCAGCATTTT. Amino acids: CASSQGAYSNQPQHF. The whole variable domain, remainder taken from reference TRBV7-8 and TRBJ1-5, is GAGVSQSPRYKVAKRGQDVALRCDPISGHVSLFWYQQALGQGPEFLTYFQNEAQLDKSGLPSDRFFAERPEGSVSTLKIQRTQQEDSAVYLCASSQGAYSNQPQHFGDGTRLSIL.

The rearrangement uses TRBV6-5 and TRBJ1-1, with D hard to call. The CDR3 consists of 13 residues. Trimming cost V 0 bases and J 3 bases, with 5 bases left between them. CDR1 and CDR2 (germline): MNHEY, SVGAGI. CDR3 loop: CASSYSGYTEAFF. For the CDR3, the DNA is TGTGCCAGCAGTTACTCCGGATACACTGAAGCTTTCTTT.

CDR3 nucleotide sequence: TGCGCCAGCAGCTTGGACGGGCAGTTGAACACTGAAGCTTTCTTT. Amino acids: CASSLDGQLNTEAFF. This chain joins TRBV5-1 and TRBJ1-1, with D hard to call. V dropped 0 bases and J dropped 0 bases, with 9 bases sitting between them. This CDR3 spans 15 amino acids. Germline CDR1 and CDR2: SGHRS and YFSETQ.

The chain employs TRBV27 and TRBJ2-3; D call uncertain. V lost 7 bases, J lost 3 bases, and 11 bases lay in between. This CDR3 has 13 amino acids. Germline values: CDR1 MNHEY, CDR2 SMNVEV (reference sequence). The CDR3 DNA sequence: TGTGCCAGCATGGGAAGACCTACAGATACGCAGTATTTT. Its translation is CASMGRPTDTQYF.

The chain links TRBV5-6 to TRBJ2-5, with a tentative D call TRBD1 (6 bases). V lost 10 bases and J lost 2, with 12 bases in between. CDR1 and CDR2 (germline): SGHDT, YYEEEE. The CDR3 spans 12 residues. The CDR3 coding sequence is TGTGCCTCAACAGGGAATCAAGAGACCCAGTACTTC. It translates to CASTGNQETQYF.

The chain is built from TRBV28 and TRBJ2-1; 8 nucleotides line up with TRBD2. CDR1 is MDHEN and CDR2 is SYDVKM in the germline V gene. With 5 bases clipped from V and 10 bases from J, the junction kept 1 base outside the gene matches. The CDR3 covers 11 residues. CDR3 sequence reads: CASSRGGEQFF. The CDR3 DNA reads TGTGCCAGCAGTCGCGGGGGGGAGCAGTTCTTC. Together with reference TRBV28 and TRBJ2-1, the CDR3 gives the full variable domain: DVKVTQSSRYLVKRTGEKVFLECVQDMDHENMFWYRQDPGLGLRLIYFSYDVKMKEKGDIPEGYSVSREKKERFSLILESASTNQTSMYLCASSRGGEQFFGPGTRLTVL.

The V call is TRBV5-4, the J call TRBJ2-7; TRBD2 matches at 10 bases. CDR1 SGHNT and CDR2 YYREEE come from the germline V gene (reference sequence). The CDR3 consists of 15 residues. The junction had 4 bases not matched to a gene; V was cut back by 0 bases and J by 4 bases. The CDR3 DNA follows: TGTGCCAGCAGCTTGGCGGGAGCGGGAGGGTACGAGCAGTACTTC. Encoded protein: CASSLAGAGGYEQYF.